This TCR beta chain was obtained from a study of shared clonotypes between healthy human individuals. About the research overall: Per-donor plates numbered three CD4 naive, three CD4 memory, two CD8 naive and one CD8 memory. Overall study results and limits: Sharing across four donors was highest in naive CD4 (roughly 5%) and lowest in memory CD8 (approximately 0.4%).

Trimming pared 5 bases from V and 1 base from J, leaving 10 bases between. Germline V CDR1 and CDR2: SGHRS, YFSETQ. This CDR3 region has 14 residues. CD4+ cell separation produced CD45RA+ naive and CD45RA-negative memory subsets. A remark on this clone: Its antigen is currently unknown.

Here immunoSEQ multiplex PCR was the method, and the copy in TCRdb shows in-frame clones only, minus some. The sample consists of roughly 2,300,000 clones, 92% of them appearing once. Sequences were obtained from naive CD4+ T cells from PBMCs. Subset here: CD45RA+ positively selected. The origin of this receptor is a man between 18 and 29 years old in good health. Some clones in this sample may be carry-over from other donors' samples. This chain links TRBV5-1 with TRBJ2-1; D is undetermined. CDR3 DNA sequence: TGCGCCAGCAGAAGACTGCCTTCCTACAATGAGCAGTTCTTC. It encodes CASRRLPSYNEQFF.